What follows describes a single T cell receptor beta chain. The V gene's germline CDR1 is SGHVS and CDR2 FQNEAQ. This CDR3 has 16 amino acids. Trimming pared 6 bases from V and 1 base from J, leaving 19 bases between. Cohorts were based on clinical histories the participants reported. This entry is derived from a study of blood T cell repertoires in COVID-19. Repertoires were generated with immunoSEQ multiplex PCR, while TCRdb's copy carries only in-frame clones and drops some. Of roughly 240,000 clones listed, approximately 88% are singletons. This sequence joins TRBV7-8 and TRBJ2-7; a weak D match, TRBD2 (5 bases). The sample taken for sequencing was PBMCs or T cells enriched from blood (not recorded which). This sequence was found in a middle-aged woman with acute COVID-19. CDR3 protein: CASRSGMDEASYEQYV. The DNA of the CDR3 is TGTGCCAGCAGGTCCGGGATGGACGAAGCTTCCTACGAGCAGTACGTC.